This TCR beta chain comes out of a study of shared clonotypes between healthy human individuals. Trimming took 3 bases from V and 2 from J, leaving 12 bases between them. The germline V gene has CDR1 SGHDT and CDR2 YYEEEE. This CDR3 has 14 amino acids. Every subset had its genomic DNA shared out evenly among several immunoSEQ plates. Profiling relied on immunoSEQ multiplex PCR, and the TCRdb table lists in-frame clones only, not all of them. The repertoire holds roughly 720,000 clones, around 91% seen once, with 30% to 40% in the top ten. This clonotype was obtained from a man between 18 and 35 years old in good health. Some clones in this sample may be carry-over from other donors' samples. The J gene is TRBJ2-7, the V gene TRBV5-6; no definite D call. What was sequenced was memory CD8+ T cells from PBMCs. Subset noted: CD45RO+ cells pooled with CCR7-negative TemRA cells. The chain's CDR3 is CASSSAPAPYEQYF. CDR3 nucleotide sequence: TGTGCCAGCAGCTCCGCCCCCGCCCCCTACGAGCAGTACTTC.